This T cell receptor (beta chain) was documented in a study of blood T cell repertoires in COVID-19. The cohort comprised adults aged about 18 to 100 years residing in approximately 25 US areas. The CDR3 consists of 15 residues. The V gene lost 1 base and the J gene lost 2 bases, with 12 bases spanning the gap. Germline CDR1 SGHNT, CDR2 YYREEE (reference sequence). As handled by the study authors: From reference gene primer amplification, estimates of nucleated cell counts were derived. The method was immunoSEQ multiplex PCR; TCRdb's version includes in-frame clones alone and lacks a portion of them. From that table come the V and J calls and clone size; the DNA was used to work out D and trimming. The repertoire holds about 220,000 clones, with roughly four fifths as singletons.

The sequenced sample was PBMCs or T cells enriched from blood (not recorded which). The rearrangement joins TRBV5-4 to TRBJ1-2; the D gene is possibly TRBD1 (6 bases). This receptor was obtained from a woman between 35 and 50 years old who had been exposed to COVID-19. CDR3 protein: CASSLPTGTNYGYTF. As DNA, the CDR3 is TGTGCCAGCAGCTTGCCTACAGGGACGAACTATGGCTACACCTTC.